Following are 11 T cell receptor beta chains from one sample sequenced in a study of radiation and T cells in renal cell carcinoma. Specified time point: blood 2 weeks post-SBRT. The treatment is: 15 Gy SBRT to primary tumor, nephrectomy 4 weeks later. Here immunoSEQ multiplex PCR was the method, and the copy in TCRdb shows in-frame clones only, minus some. The sample consists of roughly 150,000 clones, roughly 86% of them appearing once. The source material was blood, sampled from a patient whose treatment included radiotherapy and nephrectomy. The receptors shown here come from a woman between 50 and 59 years old with renal cell carcinoma.

This chain connects TRBV5-1 to TRBJ2-3; D remains ambiguous. The germline gives CDR1 SGHRS, CDR2 YFSETQ. The length of the CDR3 is 15 residues. Trimming removed 0 bases at V and 0 bases at J, with 8 bases between. CDR3: CASSLEASSTDTQYF. In DNA form, the CDR3 reads TGCGCCAGCAGCTTGGAGGCGTCTAGCACAGATACGCAGTATTTT.

V gene TRBV4-1 combines with J gene TRBJ1-2; 10 bases agree with TRBD1. With 1 base clipped from V and 5 bases from J, the junction kept 10 bases outside the gene matches. The CDR3 totals 17 residues. Germline values: CDR1 MGHRA, CDR2 YSYEKL. CDR3 residues: CASSQAGGQGRGYGYTF. The CDR3 DNA sequence: TGCGCCAGCAGCCAAGCCGGGGGACAGGGGCGAGGGTATGGCTACACCTTC.

This sequence joins TRBV6-5 and TRBJ1-2; no reliable D call. V was cut by 5 bases and J by 8 bases, with 3 bases left in between. CDR1 MNHEY and CDR2 SVGAGI come from the germline V gene. The CDR3 runs to 9 residues. The CDR3: CASSGGYTF. DNA for the CDR3: TGTGCCAGCAGTGGGGGCTACACCTTC.

The chain joins TRBV6-5 to TRBJ2-2; possibly TRBD1 for D (6 bases). Trimming stripped 8 bases from V and 5 bases from J, with 9 bases between. The germline CDR1 and CDR2 sequences are MNHEY and SVGAGI. There are 12 residues in the CDR3. The CDR3 protein is CASLQGTGELFF. Here the CDR3 DNA reads TGTGCCAGCCTCCAGGGGACCGGGGAGCTGTTTTTT.

The V and J genes are TRBV19 and TRBJ1-5; a possible D gene is TRBD1 (5 bases). This CDR3 contains 13 residues. Trimming shortened V by 5 bases and J by 5 bases, and 10 bases separated the two germline ends. Germline CDR1 and CDR2: LNHDA and SQIVND (reference sequence). CDR3 in amino acids: CASSRQLDQPQHF. Written as DNA, the CDR3 is TGTGCCAGTAGTCGACAGCTAGATCAGCCCCAGCATTTT.

V gene TRBV29-1 combines with J gene TRBJ2-1; D is possibly TRBD1 or TRBD2 (5 bases each). This CDR3 contains 12 residues. Trimming left V 4 bases short and J 3 bases short, with 7 bases between. Germline CDR1 is SQVTM and CDR2 is ANQGSEA. CDR3 in amino acids: CSVGDRYNEQFF. The CDR3 DNA sequence: TGCAGCGTTGGGGACCGCTACAATGAGCAGTTCTTC.

This clone has a single count. This sequence joins TRBV19 and TRBJ2-4, with D possibly matching TRBD2 (7 bases). Trimming pared 7 bases from V and 0 bases from J, leaving 10 bases between. Germline CDR1 is LNHDA and CDR2 is SQIVND (reference sequence). This CDR3 is built from 14 residues. The DNA for the CDR3 is TGTGCCAGTACTCGGGGGGCAGCCAAAAACATTCAGTACTTC. Translation: CASTRGAAKNIQYF.

This rearrangement joins TRBV12-5 to TRBJ2-7, with D perhaps matching TRBD1 (5 bases). Germline lookup yields CDR1 LGHNT and CDR2 FRNRAP. CDR3 length: 14 residues. V was clipped by 6 bases and J by 2 bases, with 14 bases between them. The CDR3 coding sequence is TGTGCTAGTGGCAAACTTCCAGGGACCTACGAGCAGTACTTC. Protein: CASGKLPGTYEQYF.

The chain combines TRBV7-9 with TRBJ2-5; D not certain. V lost 4 bases, J lost 5 bases, and 11 bases lay in between. This CDR3 is 13 amino acids long. The germline V gene has CDR1 SEHNR and CDR2 FQNEAQ (reference sequence). The CDR3, as DNA: TGTGCCAGCAGCTATAGGCGCTTGGAGACCCAGTACTTC. Translated: CASSYRRLETQYF.

The J gene is TRBJ2-1, the V gene TRBV4-2; TRBD2 matches at 13 bases. Germline V gene sequence: CDR1 LGHNA, CDR2 YNFKEQ. The CDR3 spans 15 residues. J lost 6 bases, V lost 4 bases, and 3 bases had no gene match. The CDR3, as DNA: TGTGCCAGCAGCCGACTAGCGGGGGGCCCCAATGAGCAGTTCTTC. Translated, it gives CASSRLAGGPNEQFF.

Details on this clone: Other DNA sequences in the same sample also yield this CDR3. The chain carries TRBV29-1 and TRBJ2-7; maybe TRBD2 (5 bases). Deletions cut 4 bases from V and 0 bases from J, with 7 bases between. Germline V gene lookup returns CDR1 SQVTM and CDR2 ANQGSEA. This CDR3 comprises 12 residues. CDR3 in amino acids: CSVAGSSYEQYF. In nucleotides, the CDR3 is TGCAGCGTTGCTGGGAGCTCCTACGAGCAGTACTTC.